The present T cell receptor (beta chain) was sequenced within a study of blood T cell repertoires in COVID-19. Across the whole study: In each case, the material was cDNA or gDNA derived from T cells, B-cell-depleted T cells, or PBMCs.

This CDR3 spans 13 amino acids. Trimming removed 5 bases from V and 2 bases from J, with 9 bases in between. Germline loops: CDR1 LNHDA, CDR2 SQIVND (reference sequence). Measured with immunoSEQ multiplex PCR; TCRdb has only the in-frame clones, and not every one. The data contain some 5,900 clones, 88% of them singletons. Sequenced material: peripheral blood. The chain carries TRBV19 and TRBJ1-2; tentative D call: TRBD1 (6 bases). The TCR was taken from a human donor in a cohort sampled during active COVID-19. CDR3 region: CASSLGQNYGYTF. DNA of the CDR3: TGTGCCAGTAGTTTAGGACAGAACTATGGCTACACCTTC.